This T cell receptor beta chain was captured in a study of T-cell memory formation after mild COVID-19. The germline gives CDR1 SGDLS, CDR2 YYNGEE. With V trimmed by 5 bases and J by 2 bases, 1 base remained unmatched. This CDR3 region has 14 residues. Study findings and constraints: CD4+ clones that contracted lay mainly in CM and EM; CD8+ ones lay in EMRA. There were some responding clones in pre-infection memory, which suggested that cross-reactive memory had joined.

A word on this clonotype: The antigen is not known.

TCRdb reanalysed the 5' RACE reads using MiXCR and keeps one entry per CDR3 protein. The table shows roughly 190,000 distinct CDR3 sequences, with approximately 10% occurring only once. Sequencing was carried out using PBMCs or a T cell subset sorted from them (not recorded which). The sequence was collected from a young man who had mild COVID-19 (a few samples of this study predate the infection). Cell type and time point are not known. The chain combines TRBV9 with TRBJ2-6; 7 nucleotides align to TRBD1. The CDR3 protein is CASRRGPGANVLTF. In DNA, the CDR3 is TGTGCCAGCAGAAGGGGGCCTGGGGCCAACGTCCTGACTTTC.